The sequence of this TCR beta chain was determined in a study of regulatory T cells in long-lasting Graves disease. TCR beta libraries were built with iRepertoire HTBI primers and Arm-PCR of CDR3 regions. Via MiXCR, TCRdb re-called the multiplex PCR reads, giving one row per CDR3 protein. The sample lists a few hundred thousand distinct CDR3 sequences; 20% were seen once. The ends lost 4 bases at V and 1 base at J; junction bases unmatched: 3. Germline V gene sequence: CDR1 SGHTA, CDR2 FQGNSA. CDR3 length: 14 residues. Time point indicated: newly diagnosed GD, antithyroid drugs for less than 3 months. PBMC RNA served as the TCR library source. This clonotype was detected ten times or more.

The material sequenced was peripheral blood mononuclear cells (PBMCs), taken at new diagnosis, from a patient treated with antithyroid drugs. The source is a female donor with Graves disease. V gene TRBV7-2 combines with J gene TRBJ2-7, with TRBD1 matching 8 bases. CDR3 region: CASSSRTGSYEQYF. The CDR3 coding sequence is TGTGCCAGCAGCTCCCGGACAGGGTCCTACGAGCAGTACTTC. The whole variable domain, filled in from reference TRBV7-2 and TRBJ2-7, reads GAGVSQSPSNKVTEKGKDVELRCDPISGHTALYWYRQSLGQGLEFLIYFQGNSAPDKSGLPSDRFSAERTGGSVSTLTIQRTQQEDSAVYLCASSSRTGSYEQYFGPGTRLTVT.